The 16 T cell receptor beta chains reported below all come from one sample, sequenced in a study of response to subunit inactivated influenza vaccine. MiXCR, run by TCRdb on the RT-PCR reads, gives a single entry per CDR3 protein. The sample holds about 480,000 distinct CDR3 sequences; approximately 13% are singletons and the top ten take under 15%. The source was PBMCs from blood, collected about 40 days after vaccination. The receptors here all came from a man aged 50-59 years who received an inactivated influenza vaccine.

This chain joins TRBV5-1 and TRBJ2-5, with TRBD2 identical over 14 bases. Germline V lookup: CDR1 SGHRS, CDR2 YFSETQ. The CDR3 has 16 residues. V shed 4 bases, J shed 4 bases, and the junction held 6 bases outside the gene matches. The CDR3 nucleotides read TGCGCCAGCAGCATCGGACTAGCGGGAGGTGGAGAGACCCAGTACTTC. The encoded protein is CASSIGLAGGGETQYF.

This clonotype was detected a few times. The CDR3: CSARPGAVNTEAFF. CDR3 nucleotides: TGCAGTGCTAGACCTGGGGCGGTGAACACTGAAGCTTTCTTT. The chain carries TRBV20-1 and TRBJ1-1, with D tentatively TRBD1 (5 bases). Germline-derived CDR1 and CDR2 are DFQATT and SNEGSKA (reference sequence). This CDR3 is built from 14 residues. V lost 2 bases to trimming and J lost 0 bases, with 10 bases between them.

This clonotype occurred a few times. The CDR3 loop reads CASSFPEGTPWDTEAFF. Written as DNA, the CDR3 is TGTGCCAGCAGCTTCCCCGAGGGCACGCCATGGGACACTGAAGCTTTCTTT. The chain uses TRBV7-9 and TRBJ1-1; no definite D call. CDR3 length: 17 residues. From germline, CDR1 is SEHNR and CDR2 FQNEAQ (reference sequence). V was shortened by 3 bases and J by 3 bases, with 20 bases between the two germline ends.

The table lists this clonotype with many counts. The chain employs TRBV27 and TRBJ2-3; TRBD2 might be the D (5 bases). The ends were cut back, 3 bases at V and 7 bases at J, with 17 bases in the middle. This CDR3 region has 15 residues. The germline V gene encodes CDR1 MNHEY and CDR2 SMNVEV (reference sequence). The CDR3 DNA reads as TGTGCCAGCAGTTTCCGCCTAGGAGGTTCCTATACGCAGTATTTT. Amino acid sequence: CASSFRLGGSYTQYF.

V usage is TRBV20-1 and J usage is TRBJ1-1; D call uncertain. This CDR3 comprises 13 residues. Per germline, CDR1 DFQATT and CDR2 SNEGSKA (reference sequence). The germline V and J ends were trimmed by 6 bases and 0 bases, with 11 bases remaining between them. The CDR3 DNA sequence: TGCAGTGCCGGACGGATGATGAACACTGAAGCTTTCTTT. It is translated as CSAGRMMNTEAFF.

This chain uses TRBV7-2 with TRBJ2-3, with TRBD2 matching over 12 bases. Trimming at V came to 4 bases and at J to 4 bases, leaving 6 bases not matched to a gene. Germline loops: CDR1 SGHTA, CDR2 FQGNSA. This CDR3 has 16 residues. The DNA of the CDR3 is TGTGCCAGCAGCTCCCTAGCGGGGGGGCTGGCAGATACGCAGTATTTT. It codes for CASSSLAGGLADTQYF.

This clonotype was counted a few times. The chain recombines TRBV20-1 with TRBJ2-3; D gene uncertain. Per germline, CDR1 DFQATT and CDR2 SNEGSKA (reference sequence). CDR3 length: 14 amino acids. Trimming took 3 bases from V and 6 from J, leaving 16 bases between them. The CDR3 is CSARELGTRDTQYF. As DNA, the CDR3 is TGCAGTGCTAGGGAACTCGGAACGAGGGATACGCAGTATTTT.

There are a few counts of this clonotype. The gene calls are TRBV13 and TRBJ1-1; a possible D gene is TRBD1 (5 bases). The CDR3 spans 14 residues. Deletions cut 4 bases from V and 4 bases from J, with 13 bases between. CDR1 PRHDT and CDR2 FYEKMQ come from the germline V gene (reference sequence). The CDR3 DNA reads as TGTGCCAGCAGCTCCCGGGACCGGGGCACTGAAGCTTTCTTT. This translates into CASSSRDRGTEAFF.

The chain combines TRBV5-1 with TRBJ2-1; maybe TRBD2 (5 bases). V lost 2 bases and J 5 bases, leaving 17 bases between the germline ends. Per the germline V gene, CDR1 is SGHRS and CDR2 is YFSETQ. CDR3 length equals 16 residues. CDR3 residues: CASSFIWGDGNNEQFF. In DNA form, the CDR3 reads TGCGCCAGCAGCTTCATCTGGGGAGATGGCAACAATGAGCAGTTCTTC.

This clonotype came up a few times. The V call is TRBV20-1, the J call TRBJ2-3; 11 bases align to TRBD2. Germline V gene lookup returns CDR1 DFQATT and CDR2 SNEGSKA (reference sequence). The CDR3 has 15 amino acids. Trimming cost V 6 bases and J 1 base; bases outside gene matches: 6. CDR3 loop: CSATILAGGTDTQYF. Here the CDR3 DNA reads TGCAGTGCGACCATACTAGCGGGGGGCACAGATACGCAGTATTTT.

As DNA, the CDR3 is TGTGCCAGCAGCCCCTCCTCTTGGGCGGAGACCCAGTACTTC. As protein: CASSPSSWAETQYF. V gene TRBV7-9 combines with J gene TRBJ2-5; D call uncertain. CDR1 is SEHNR, CDR2 FQNEAQ, per germline (reference sequence). There are 14 residues in the CDR3. V was trimmed by 5 bases and J by 5 bases, leaving 15 bases between them.

This clonotype was picked up a small number of times. The chain couples TRBV4-1 to TRBJ1-1; D is ambiguous. There are 14 residues in the CDR3. Trimming took 2 bases from V and 6 from J, leaving 13 bases between them. Germline CDR1 is MGHRA and CDR2 is YSYEKL. The CDR3 protein is CASSQPVESPEAFF. The CDR3 bases are TGCGCCAGCAGCCAACCCGTGGAGAGCCCTGAAGCTTTCTTT.

This clonotype appeared many times. The chain links TRBV29-1 to TRBJ2-3; 7 positions agree with TRBD2. The CDR3 spans 14 residues. Germline V gene sequence: CDR1 SQVTM, CDR2 ANQGSEA. Trimming at V came to 6 bases and at J to 2 bases, leaving 8 bases not matched to a gene. CDR3 coding DNA: TGCAGCGTCTGCTCGAGCGGGAACACAGATACGCAGTATTTT. It translates to CSVCSSGNTDTQYF.

The chain recombines TRBV5-6 with TRBJ2-5, with TRBD2 identical over 7 bases. Germline CDR1 SGHDT, CDR2 YYEEEE. CDR3 length: 14 amino acids. With V trimmed by 4 bases and J by 5 bases, 8 bases remained unmatched. The CDR3 region has the DNA TGTGCCAGCAGCGGGACCGGGACTACTGAGACCCAGTACTTC. It yields the protein CASSGTGTTETQYF.

This clonotype was detected a few times. This sequence joins TRBV20-1 and TRBJ1-1; a weak D match, TRBD1 (5 bases). Germline V lookup: CDR1 DFQATT, CDR2 SNEGSKA (reference sequence). The CDR3 covers 13 residues. CDR3 nucleotides: TGCAGGGGGAGGGGCCCAGTCAACACTGAAGCTTTCTTT. Amino acid sequence: CRGRGPVNTEAFF.

This chain joins TRBV28 and TRBJ2-2; possibly TRBD2 for D (5 bases). The germline CDR1 and CDR2 sequences are MDHEN and SYDVKM. Trimming removed 9 bases from V and 3 bases from J, with 17 bases in between. The length of the CDR3 is 15 residues. This CDR3 reads CASKERELYTGELFF. CDR3 bases: TGTGCCAGTAAAGAGAGGGAGTTGTACACCGGGGAGCTGTTTTTT.